These 5 T cell receptor beta chains were sequenced from one sample in a study of beta chain features in type 1 diabetes. Expressed TCRB transcripts were sequenced, since all the RNA that had been isolated was reverse transcribed. Some clones are missing from TCRdb's copy, which holds only in-frame ones; the method was immunoSEQ multiplex PCR. The sample shows fewer than 300,000 clones, roughly 20% of them seen only once. Antigens of these TCRs are unknown. Broader study findings: The study found moderately but significantly shorter TCRB CDR3s in all four CD4+ subsets of Type 1 diabetes patients.

Sequencing was done on a sample of naive CD4+ T cells from blood. These receptors were taken from a woman in her 40s with type 1 diabetes.

This clone has just a few counts. V gene TRBV18 combines with J gene TRBJ2-3; perhaps TRBD2 as D (6 bases). The CDR3 covers 14 residues. The V gene's germline CDR1 is KGHSH and CDR2 LQKENI. Deletions cut 5 bases from V and 4 bases from J, with 13 bases between. As DNA, the CDR3 is TGTGCCAGCTCATCCGGGACTTCCCCAGATACGCAGTATTTT. It encodes CASSSGTSPDTQYF.

This clone was recorded a few times. The rearrangement links TRBV28 to TRBJ2-7, with D unclear. The CDR3 runs 12 residues. The germline CDR1 and CDR2 sequences are MDHEN and SYDVKM. Trimming stripped 5 bases from V and 4 bases from J, with 9 bases between. The CDR3 region is CASSPARYEQYF. CDR3 nucleotides: TGTGCCAGCAGTCCAGCCAGGTACGAGCAGTACTTC.

CDR3 loop: CSGYRGQRETQYF. CDR3 nucleotides: TGCAGCGGATACAGGGGGCAAAGGGAGACCCAGTACTTC. This chain connects TRBV29-1 to TRBJ2-5; TRBD1 matches at 9 bases. V was clipped by 7 bases and J by 5 bases; unmatched bases: 8. The germline V gene has CDR1 SQVTM and CDR2 ANQGSEA. This CDR3 spans 13 amino acids.

This clone has a handful of counts. This chain joins TRBV7-3 and TRBJ2-5; 8 nucleotides align to TRBD2. Looked up from germline, CDR1 is SGHTA and CDR2 is FQGTGA. Trimming at V came to 6 bases and at J to 1 base, leaving 7 bases not matched to a gene. This CDR3 spans 15 amino acids. The CDR3: CASRTRGGPQETQYF. CDR3 DNA sequence: TGTGCCAGCAGGACCCGCGGGGGGCCCCAAGAGACCCAGTACTTC.

This clone was recorded a few times. V gene TRBV9 combines with J gene TRBJ2-1; perhaps TRBD2 as D (6 bases). The germline CDR1 and CDR2 sequences are SGDLS and YYNGEE. The CDR3 has 16 amino acids. The V gene lost 5 bases and the J gene lost 9 bases, with 24 bases spanning the gap. The CDR3 protein is CASSPLASGGVIEQFF. The CDR3 DNA sequence: TGTGCCAGCAGTCCATTGGCGAGCGGAGGGGTCATTGAGCAGTTCTTC.